The 5 T cell receptor beta chains presented below share a single source sample, sequenced in a study of blood T cell repertoires in COVID-19. TCRdb keeps only in-frame clones here, not all; method: immunoSEQ multiplex PCR. The repertoire holds under 300,000 clones, approximately 86% seen once, with just over 7% in the top ten. The specimen was peripheral blood. Every receptor here comes from a man aged 60 to 69 who had recovered from COVID-19.

The chain joins TRBV19 to TRBJ1-5; possibly TRBD1 for D (5 bases). The germline V and J ends were trimmed by 3 bases and 3 bases, with 9 bases remaining between them. Germline-derived CDR1 and CDR2 are LNHDA and SQIVND (reference sequence). The CDR3 runs to 14 residues. The CDR3 is CASSIGRVNQPQHF. As DNA, the CDR3 is TGTGCCAGTAGTATTGGCAGGGTCAATCAGCCCCAGCATTTT. Variable domain in full (rest from reference TRBV19 and TRBJ1-5): DGGITQSPKYLFRKEGQNVTLSCEQNLNHDAMYWYRQDPGQGLRLIYYSQIVNDFQKGDIAEGYSVSREKKESFPLTVTSAQKNPTAFYLCASSIGRVNQPQHFGDGTRLSIL.

The chain is built from TRBV29-1 and TRBJ1-1, with a possible D match to TRBD1 (5 bases). This CDR3 region has 11 residues. Germline CDR1 reads SQVTM; CDR2 reads ANQGSEA. V was clipped by 7 bases and J by 1 base, with 7 bases between them. CDR3 residues: CSAGQNTEAFF. The CDR3 DNA reads as TGCAGCGCCGGACAGAACACTGAAGCTTTCTTT.

The chain uses TRBV6-5 and TRBJ1-2; TRBD1 matches 8 bases. V lost 10 bases, J lost 5 bases, and 9 bases stayed unmatched. Per germline, CDR1 MNHEY and CDR2 SVGAGI. This CDR3 has 13 residues. The CDR3 sequence is CATTFGTGYGYTF. The CDR3 DNA follows: TGTGCCACAACATTCGGGACAGGTTATGGCTACACCTTC.

CDR3 loop: CSAMGGRQFF. The CDR3 nucleotides are TGCAGTGCTATGGGGGGAAGGCAGTTCTTC. The chain recombines TRBV20-1 with TRBJ2-1, with a weak D call TRBD2 (6 bases). CDR1 is DFQATT, CDR2 SNEGSKA, per germline (reference sequence). V lost 4 bases to trimming and J lost 12 bases, with 10 bases between them. This CDR3 region has 10 residues.

This clone appeared a few times. The chain combines TRBV5-6 with TRBJ1-5, with 8 bases that match TRBD1. Looked up from germline, CDR1 is SGHDT and CDR2 is YYEEEE. The junction had 5 bases not matched to a gene; V was cut back by 4 bases and J by 5 bases. The CDR3 runs to 14 residues. In DNA, the CDR3 is TGTGCCAGCAGCGGTGACAGGGGCCATCAGCCCCAGCATTTT. This sequence encodes CASSGDRGHQPQHF.